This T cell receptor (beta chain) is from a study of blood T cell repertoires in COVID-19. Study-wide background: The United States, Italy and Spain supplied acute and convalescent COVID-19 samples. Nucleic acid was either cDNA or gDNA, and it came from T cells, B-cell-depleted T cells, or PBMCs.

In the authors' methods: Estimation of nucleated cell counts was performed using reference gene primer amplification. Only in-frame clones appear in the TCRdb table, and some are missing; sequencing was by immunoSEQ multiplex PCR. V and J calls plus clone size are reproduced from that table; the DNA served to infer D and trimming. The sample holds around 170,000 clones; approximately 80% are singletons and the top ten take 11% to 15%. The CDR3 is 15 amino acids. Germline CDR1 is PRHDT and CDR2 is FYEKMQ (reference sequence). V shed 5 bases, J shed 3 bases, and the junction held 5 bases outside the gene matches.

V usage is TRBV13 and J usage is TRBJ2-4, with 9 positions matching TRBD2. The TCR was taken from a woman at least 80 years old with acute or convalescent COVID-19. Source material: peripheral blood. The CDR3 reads CASSTTSGLKNIQYF. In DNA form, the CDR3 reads TGTGCCAGCAGCACCACTAGCGGGCTCAAAAACATTCAGTACTTC.